Each of the 2 T cell receptor beta chains below was sequenced from the same sample in a study of T cell responses to AZD1222 COVID-19 vaccine. Repertoires were generated with immunoSEQ multiplex PCR, while TCRdb's copy carries only in-frame clones and drops some. The sample consists of 90,000 to 120,000 clones, 92% of them appearing once. The sample was peripheral blood, taken 28 days after the second AZD1222 dose. The receptors come from an adult who received the AZD1222 COVID-19 vaccine.

This clone was picked up a small number of times. This chain links TRBV5-5 with TRBJ2-5; no definite D call. Germline CDR1 and CDR2: SGHKS and YYEKEE (reference sequence). The CDR3 is 12 residues long. The V end lost 3 bases, the J end lost 2 bases, and 5 bases lay between the germline ends. CDR3 DNA sequence: TGTGCCAGCAGCTCTATGCAAGAGACCCAGTACTTC. This translates into CASSSMQETQYF.

The J gene is TRBJ1-5, the V gene TRBV30, with 9 bases aligning to TRBD1. This CDR3 spans 14 amino acids. From germline, CDR1 is GTSNPN and CDR2 SVGIG (reference sequence). With V trimmed by 4 bases and J by 4 bases, 5 bases remained unmatched. The CDR3, as DNA: TGTGCCTGGACCCAAGACAGGGGGAATCAGCCCCAGCATTTT. Translation gives CAWTQDRGNQPQHF.